A selection of T cell receptor beta chains follows, all from one sample in a study of immune evolution from preneoplasia to lung adenocarcinoma. Sequencing used immunoSEQ multiplex PCR; TCRdb keeps in-frame clones, though not all of them. The sample holds under 10,000 clones, roughly three quarters seen once. Sample: FFPE adjacent normal lung tissue. The receptors stem from a person aged 60-79 years with lung adenocarcinoma. CDR3s include the opening cysteine and the closing phenylalanine or tryptophan. Each record gives: V gene, clone size, J gene, D gene, CDR3 protein, CDR3 DNA. The D gene is left open where the match is weak. Only some rows state a clone size, as once, few, many or a class for expanded clones.

>TRBV11-2|NA|TRBJ2-2|NA
CASSPNTFRSRAGELFF
TGTGCCAGCAGTCCCAACACTTTTAGGTCTCGGGCCGGGGAGCTGTTTTTT
>TRBV11-2|NA|TRBJ1-1|TRBD1
CASSRQGVEAFF
TGTGCCAGCAGCCGTCAGGGGGTTGAAGCTTTCTTT
>TRBV19|NA|TRBJ1-5|TRBD1
CASSLGTVLNQPQHF
TGTGCCAGTAGCCTAGGGACAGTTCTCAATCAGCCCCAGCATTTT
>TRBV5-8|NA|TRBJ2-3|TRBD2
CASIRTSGALTDTQYF
TGTGCCAGCATTCGGACTAGCGGGGCGCTCACAGATACGCAGTATTTT
>TRBV14|NA|TRBJ1-2|NA
CASSQLRGVNYGYTF
TGTGCCAGCAGCCAACTGAGAGGGGTTAACTATGGCTACACCTTC
>TRBV29-1|few|TRBJ2-1|TRBD2
CSVAAGEGNEQFF
TGCAGCGTTGCGGCGGGAGAGGGGAATGAGCAGTTCTTC
>TRBV28|NA|TRBJ1-5|TRBD1
CASSFTGAQPQHF
TGTGCCAGCAGTTTTACAGGGGCTCAGCCCCAGCATTTT
>TRBV11-2|few|TRBJ1-2|NA
CASSTTPSAGYTF
TGTGCCAGCAGCACGACACCCTCCGCTGGCTACACCTTC
>TRBV10-3|NA|TRBJ2-2|TRBD1
CAISERQGITGELFF
TGTGCCATCAGTGAGAGACAGGGGATAACCGGGGAGCTGTTTTTT
>TRBV7-8|few|TRBJ2-7|NA
CASRPRQASYEQYF
TGTGCCAGCAGACCGCGCCAGGCTTCCTACGAGCAGTACTTC
>TRBV28|NA|TRBJ2-7|NA
CASSLSRDVSYEQYF
TGTGCCAGCAGTTTGAGCCGGGACGTCTCCTACGAGCAGTACTTC
>TRBV28|few|TRBJ1-1|TRBD1
CASRKQGRQEAFF
TGTGCCAGCAGAAAACAGGGGAGGCAGGAAGCTTTCTTT
>TRBV6-1|NA|TRBJ2-7|NA
CASRWDEQYF
TGTGCCAGCAGATGGGACGAGCAGTACTTC
>TRBV28|NA|TRBJ2-7|NA
CASSLIQSSYEQYF
TGTGCCAGCAGTTTAATTCAGAGCTCCTACGAGCAGTACTTC
>TRBV7-8|NA|TRBJ2-7|NA
CASSSGPDSYEQYF
TGTGCCAGCAGCTCAGGTCCGGATTCTTACGAGCAGTACTTC
>TRBV5-4|NA|TRBJ2-3|NA
CASSLTPSTDTQYF
TGTGCCAGCAGCTTGACCCCAAGCACAGATACGCAGTATTTT
>TRBV9|NA|TRBJ2-3|TRBD2
CASSVLAGDTDTQYF
TGTGCCAGCAGCGTACTAGCGGGGGACACAGATACGCAGTATTTT
>TRBV7-2|NA|TRBJ1-5|NA
CASSEGRSGNQPQHF
TGTGCCAGCAGCGAAGGACGGAGTGGCAATCAGCCCCAGCATTTT
>TRBV19|NA|TRBJ1-1|NA
CASSKTKMREAFF
TGTGCCAGTAGTAAGACAAAGATGCGGGAAGCTTTCTTT
>TRBV6-1|NA|TRBJ2-7|NA
CASSGYGNNYEQYF
TGTGCCAGCAGTGGGTACGGCAATAATTACGAGCAGTACTTC
>TRBV19|NA|TRBJ1-5|TRBD1
CASMDRENQPQHF
TGTGCCAGCATGGACAGGGAGAATCAGCCCCAGCATTTT
>TRBV10-1|NA|TRBJ2-5|TRBD2
CASSEGRTSGSWEETQYF
TGCGCCAGCAGTGAGGGGAGGACTAGCGGGAGCTGGGAAGAGACCCAGTACTTC
>TRBV7-9|NA|TRBJ2-2|TRBD2
CASSLVGLVTGELFF
TGTGCCAGCAGCTTAGTGGGACTAGTCACCGGGGAGCTGTTTTTT
>TRBV30|NA|TRBJ2-1|NA
CAWGNTIYNEQFF
TGTGCCTGGGGTAACACTATCTACAATGAGCAGTTCTTC
>TRBV27|NA|TRBJ2-7|NA
CASSLRPVSYEQYF
TGTGCCAGCAGTTTACGTCCCGTATCCTACGAGCAGTACTTC